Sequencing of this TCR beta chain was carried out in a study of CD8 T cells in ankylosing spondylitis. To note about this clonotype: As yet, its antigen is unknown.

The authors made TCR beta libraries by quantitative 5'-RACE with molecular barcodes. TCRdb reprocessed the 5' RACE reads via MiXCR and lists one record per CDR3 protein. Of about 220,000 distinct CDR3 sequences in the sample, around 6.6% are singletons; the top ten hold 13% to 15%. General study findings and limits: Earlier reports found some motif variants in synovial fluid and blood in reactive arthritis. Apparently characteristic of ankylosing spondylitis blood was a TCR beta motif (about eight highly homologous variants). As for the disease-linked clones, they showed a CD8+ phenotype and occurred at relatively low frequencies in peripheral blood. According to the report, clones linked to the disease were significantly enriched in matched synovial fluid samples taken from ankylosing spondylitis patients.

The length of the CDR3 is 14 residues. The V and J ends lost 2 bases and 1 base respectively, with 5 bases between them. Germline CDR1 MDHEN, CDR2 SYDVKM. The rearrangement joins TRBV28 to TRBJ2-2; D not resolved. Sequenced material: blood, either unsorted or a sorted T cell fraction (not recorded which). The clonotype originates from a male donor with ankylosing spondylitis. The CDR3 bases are TGTGCCAGCAGTTTACCAGGGAACACCGGGGAGCTGTTTTTT. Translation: CASSLPGNTGELFF.